A single sample is the source of the 13 T cell receptor beta chains below, sequenced in a study of patients and donors after allogeneic stem cell transplantation. TCRdb re-called the RT-PCR reads with MiXCR, one entry per CDR3 protein. Seen here are 150,000 to 200,000 distinct CDR3 sequences, 25% to 35% observed once, and the top ten hold less than 3.5%. Specimen: blood, either unsorted or a sorted T cell fraction (not recorded which). These receptor sequences come from a human donor who was either an allogeneic HSCT recipient or a stem cell or donor lymphocyte infusion donor (not recorded which). It is not recorded whose cells these are; they may come from a transplant donor.

This clonotype was detected a few times. The chain carries TRBV9 and TRBJ1-1; no firm D call. Trimming pared 5 bases from V and 0 bases from J, leaving 11 bases between. The CDR3 totals 14 residues. From germline, CDR1 is SGDLS and CDR2 YYNGEE. CDR3 bases: TGTGCCAGCAGGGTGGGCATTATGAACACTGAAGCTTTCTTT. It is translated as CASRVGIMNTEAFF.

This chain connects TRBV6-2 or TRBV6-3 to TRBJ1-1; D is uncertain. The length of the CDR3 is 13 residues. Per germline, CDR1 MNHEY and CDR2 SVGEGT. The V gene lost 10 bases and the J gene lost 8 bases, with 20 bases spanning the gap. Written as DNA, the CDR3 is TGTGCCACCCTCAAACGGGAACTGACCGAAGCTTTCTTT. Protein sequence: CATLKRELTEAFF.

In this sample, this clonotype turned up a few times. The chain carries TRBV10-3 and TRBJ2-5, with 8 positions matching TRBD2. Germline V gives CDR1 ENHRY, CDR2 SYGVKD. With V trimmed by 4 bases and J by 5 bases, 6 bases remained unmatched. This CDR3 comprises 14 residues. The CDR3 reads CAISGAGAVETQYF. CDR3 nucleotide sequence: TGTGCCATCAGTGGAGCGGGAGCGGTGGAGACCCAGTACTTC.

The table lists this clonotype with a few counts. The rearrangement joins TRBV15 to TRBJ1-3, with D uncertain. Trimming removed 3 bases from V and 3 bases from J, with 3 bases in between. The CDR3 covers 12 residues. Germline values: CDR1 LNHNV, CDR2 YYDKDF (reference sequence). Here the CDR3 reads CATSRNGNTIYF. CDR3 bases: TGTGCCACCAGCAGGAATGGAAACACCATATATTTT.

In regard to this clonotype: Its ends do not fully match the called genes, so a read error is possible. The chain has TRBV16 and TRBJ1-6; possibly TRBD1 for D (5 bases). Germline lookup yields CDR1 KGHSY and CDR2 FQNENV. The CDR3 has 15 residues. CDR3 bases: TGTGCCAACAGCCCTCGGGACTCATTTAATTCACCCCTCCACTTT. Translated: CANSPRDSFNSPLHF. The whole variable domain, filled in from reference TRBV16 and TRBJ1-6, reads GEEVAQTPKHLVRGEGQKAKLYCAPIKGHSYVFWYQQVLKNEFKFLISFQNENVFDETGMPKERFSAKCLPNSPCSLEIQATKLEDSAVYFCANSPRDSFNSPLHFGNGTRLTVT.

This chain connects TRBV3-1 to TRBJ2-7; D uncertain. Trimming pared 1 base from V and 9 bases from J, leaving 10 bases between. CDR3 size: 12 residues. Germline loops: CDR1 LGHDT, CDR2 YNNKEL (reference sequence). The CDR3 DNA is TGTGCCAGCAGCCAAGGGGCGACGCGGCAGTACTTC. It yields the protein CASSQGATRQYF.

This rearrangement joins TRBV29-1 to TRBJ2-1, with 10 bases lining up with TRBD2. CDR3 size: 12 residues. Germline values: CDR1 SQVTM, CDR2 ANQGSEA. V was pared by 8 bases and J by 8 bases, with 6 bases of the junction left unmatched. CDR3 DNA: TGCAGCATCAGCGGGAGGGGGTATGAGCAGTTCTTC. Amino acid sequence: CSISGRGYEQFF.

The gene calls are TRBV9 and TRBJ2-7; 11 positions match TRBD2. The CDR3 length is 14 residues. The V and J ends lost 2 bases and 3 bases, in that order; junction bases with no gene match: 1. Germline-derived CDR1 and CDR2 are SGDLS and YYNGEE. Written as DNA, the CDR3 is TGTGCCAGCAGCGTTACTAGCGGGAGCTACGAGCAGTACTTC. Encoded protein: CASSVTSGSYEQYF.

The chain has TRBV6-2 or TRBV6-3 and TRBJ2-7; unclear D gene. This CDR3 has 14 amino acids. Germline values: CDR1 MNHEY, CDR2 SVGEGT. The V and J ends lost 4 bases and 2 bases respectively, with 12 bases between them. CDR3 amino acids: CASSWPDWTYEQYF. DNA for the CDR3: TGTGCCAGCAGTTGGCCGGATTGGACCTACGAGCAGTACTTC.

This chain links TRBV7-3 with TRBJ2-1; 8 nucleotides align to TRBD2. Germline V gene sequence: CDR1 SGHTA, CDR2 FQGTGA. CDR3 size: 13 residues. Trimming at V came to 5 bases and at J to 8 bases, leaving 5 bases not matched to a gene. DNA of the CDR3: TGTGCCAGCAGCCGGACTAGCTCGCATGAGCAGTTCTTC. It is translated as CASSRTSSHEQFF.

The J gene is TRBJ2-5, the V gene TRBV27, with 11 bases matching TRBD1. Germline V gives CDR1 MNHEY, CDR2 SMNVEV (reference sequence). V was clipped by 7 bases and J by 5 bases; unmatched bases: 6. The CDR3 loop spans 14 amino acids. The CDR3 region is CASTADRGLETQYF. Written as DNA, the CDR3 is TGTGCCAGCACAGCGGACAGGGGGCTGGAGACCCAGTACTTC.

This clonotype was found a few times. This chain uses TRBV7-9 with TRBJ1-4, with a possible D match to TRBD1 (5 bases). The CDR3 runs to 16 residues. Trimming pared 3 bases from V and 4 bases from J, leaving 15 bases between. Germline CDR1 is SEHNR and CDR2 is FQNEAQ (reference sequence). In DNA, the CDR3 is TGTGCCAGCAGCTTCACGCGACAGTCTTTTAATGAAAAACTGTTTTTT. Residues: CASSFTRQSFNEKLFF.

The CDR3 protein is CASSQRPWDSSGNTIYF. CDR3 sequence (DNA): TGCGCCAGCAGCCAACGGCCCTGGGACAGCTCTGGAAACACCATATATTTT. The rearrangement links TRBV4-3 to TRBJ1-3; 7 nucleotides agree with TRBD1. With V trimmed by 2 bases and J by 0 bases, 7 bases remained unmatched. Germline CDR1 is LGHNA and CDR2 is YSLEER. This CDR3 contains 17 residues.